Listed below are T cell receptor beta chains from one sample, sequenced in a study of blood T cell repertoires in COVID-19. Here immunoSEQ multiplex PCR was the method, and the copy in TCRdb shows in-frame clones only, minus some. The data contain a few hundred thousand clones, around 80% of them singletons. Sample: peripheral blood. Receptors were obtained from a woman between 65 and 79 years old with acute or convalescent COVID-19. The CDR3 runs from the conserved cysteine through the conserved F or W. Each record gives: V gene, J gene, clone size, D gene, CDR3 length, CDR3 DNA, CDR3 protein. The D gene is left open where the match is weak. Some rows mark clone size as missing; the rest say once, few, many or name a class of expanded clone.

v_call: TRBV11-1
j_call: TRBJ2-1
clone_size: NA
d_call: TRBD2
cdr3_length: 15
cdr3_nt: TGTGCCAGCAGCCCAGGACTTAGCGGGAGCAATGAGCAGTTCTTC
cdr3_aa: CASSPGLSGSNEQFF

v_call: TRBV7-9
j_call: TRBJ2-3
clone_size: NA
d_call: NA
cdr3_length: 15
cdr3_nt: TGTGCCAGCATCAGTTACAGGGTTAGCACAGATACGCAGTATTTT
cdr3_aa: CASISYRVSTDTQYF

v_call: TRBV12-5
j_call: TRBJ2-2
clone_size: once
d_call: NA
cdr3_length: 17
cdr3_nt: TGTGCTAGTGGTTTGTTGTCCACGGGACAAAACACCGGGGAGCTGTTTTTT
cdr3_aa: CASGLLSTGQNTGELFF

v_call: TRBV5-4
j_call: TRBJ2-3
clone_size: NA
d_call: TRBD1
cdr3_length: 14
cdr3_nt: TGTGCCAGCAGCACCTCGACAGGGCGGGATACGCAGTATTTT
cdr3_aa: CASSTSTGRDTQYF

v_call: TRBV2
j_call: TRBJ2-3
clone_size: few
d_call: TRBD1
cdr3_length: 17
cdr3_nt: TGTGCCAGCAGTGAAGCGCTTCCGGGACAGGGGGTTTGGGCTGAGTATTTT
cdr3_aa: CASSEALPGQGVWAEYF

v_call: TRBV18
j_call: TRBJ1-5
clone_size: few
d_call: NA
cdr3_length: 15
cdr3_nt: TGTGCCAGCTCACCGACAGCCGTGGGCAATCAGCCCCAGCATTTT
cdr3_aa: CASSPTAVGNQPQHF

v_call: TRBV6-6
j_call: TRBJ1-2
clone_size: NA
d_call: NA
cdr3_length: 15
cdr3_nt: TGTGCCAGCAGTTCGGACAGTTCATATAACTATGGCTACACCTTC
cdr3_aa: CASSSDSSYNYGYTF

v_call: TRBV10-2
j_call: TRBJ2-5
clone_size: NA
d_call: TRBD2
cdr3_length: 14
cdr3_nt: TGCGCCAGCAGTGCGGGGGGAAGACAAGAGACCCAGTACTTC
cdr3_aa: CASSAGGRQETQYF

v_call: TRBV15
j_call: TRBJ2-1
clone_size: NA
d_call: NA
cdr3_length: 18
cdr3_nt: TGTGCCACCAGCAGAGATGAGGCTCTAGGGGGCTCCTACAATGAGCAGTTCTTC
cdr3_aa: CATSRDEALGGSYNEQFF

v_call: TRBV13
j_call: TRBJ2-3
clone_size: NA
d_call: TRBD2
cdr3_length: 13
cdr3_nt: TGTGCCAGCAAGAGCGGGGGGAACCCTACGCAGTATTTT
cdr3_aa: CASKSGGNPTQYF

v_call: TRBV11-2
j_call: TRBJ2-7
clone_size: once
d_call: NA
cdr3_length: 13
cdr3_nt: TGTGCCAGCAGCTTGAGGGTCTCCTACGAGCAGTACTTC
cdr3_aa: CASSLRVSYEQYF

v_call: TRBV6-5
j_call: TRBJ1-1
clone_size: NA
d_call: TRBD1
cdr3_length: 14
cdr3_nt: TGTGCCAGCGATAGGGGACAGGGCAACACTGAAGCTTTCTTT
cdr3_aa: CASDRGQGNTEAFF

v_call: TRBV7-2
j_call: TRBJ2-7
clone_size: once
d_call: NA
cdr3_length: 15
cdr3_nt: TGTGCCAGCAGCTTGTGGAGGGGGGGTCGGAACGAGCAGTACTTC
cdr3_aa: CASSLWRGGRNEQYF

v_call: TRBV10-3
j_call: TRBJ2-7
clone_size: few
d_call: NA
cdr3_length: 13
cdr3_nt: TGTGCCATCAGTGAGACAGTTTCCTACGAGCAGTACTTC
cdr3_aa: CAISETVSYEQYF

v_call: TRBV6-2/TRBV6-3
j_call: TRBJ2-7
clone_size: NA
d_call: NA
cdr3_length: 12
cdr3_nt: TGTGCCAGCAGTTCTGCAGCCTACGAGCAGTACTTC
cdr3_aa: CASSSAAYEQYF

v_call: TRBV6-2/TRBV6-3
j_call: TRBJ2-4
clone_size: once
d_call: TRBD1
cdr3_length: 18
cdr3_nt: TGTGCCAGCAGTTACTTATTAGGGGGCGGGCCGGACAAAAACATTCAGTACTTC
cdr3_aa: CASSYLLGGGPDKNIQYF

v_call: TRBV19
j_call: TRBJ1-5
clone_size: NA
d_call: NA
cdr3_length: 15
cdr3_nt: TGTGCCAGTAGTAGGACTCCCAGAGCTAATCAGCCCCAGCATTTT
cdr3_aa: CASSRTPRANQPQHF

v_call: TRBV10-3
j_call: TRBJ2-3
clone_size: once
d_call: TRBD2
cdr3_length: 17
cdr3_nt: TGTGCCATCAAAAGGACTAGCGGGGGGGCTGGCACAGATACGCAGTATTTT
cdr3_aa: CAIKRTSGGAGTDTQYF

v_call: TRBV7-2
j_call: TRBJ2-5
clone_size: NA
d_call: NA
cdr3_length: 14
cdr3_nt: TGTGCCAGCAGGGTTACTAGTGACCAAGAGACCCAGTACTTC
cdr3_aa: CASRVTSDQETQYF

v_call: TRBV9
j_call: TRBJ2-6
clone_size: NA
d_call: TRBD2
cdr3_length: 17
cdr3_nt: TGTGCCAGCAGCGTTAGCGGGGGGGCCGCAGGGGCCAACGTCCTGACTTTC
cdr3_aa: CASSVSGGAAGANVLTF

v_call: TRBV10-3
j_call: TRBJ2-2
clone_size: few
d_call: NA
cdr3_length: 15
cdr3_nt: TGTGCCATCAGTGCCTCGAGCACGTACACCGGGGAGCTGTTTTTT
cdr3_aa: CAISASSTYTGELFF

v_call: TRBV6-2/TRBV6-3
j_call: TRBJ2-2
clone_size: NA
d_call: TRBD1
cdr3_length: 18
cdr3_nt: TGTGCCAGCAGTTCTCAAGTATGGGGACAGGGATACACCGGGGAGCTGTTTTTT
cdr3_aa: CASSSQVWGQGYTGELFF

v_call: TRBV7-2
j_call: TRBJ1-2
clone_size: NA
d_call: NA
cdr3_length: 15
cdr3_nt: TGTGCCAGCAGCTCCCGGGACATTATTAACTATGGCTACACCTTC
cdr3_aa: CASSSRDIINYGYTF

v_call: TRBV7-2
j_call: TRBJ2-2
clone_size: few
d_call: NA
cdr3_length: 16
cdr3_nt: TGTGCCAGCAGCCTGGAGGGCGGCTACCCGGGCGGGGAGCTGTTTTTT
cdr3_aa: CASSLEGGYPGGELFF

v_call: TRBV10-3
j_call: TRBJ2-5
clone_size: NA
d_call: TRBD1
cdr3_length: 16
cdr3_nt: TGTGCCATCAGTGGGGGACAGGGTTTGGGCCAAGAGACCCAGTACTTC
cdr3_aa: CAISGGQGLGQETQYF

v_call: TRBV14
j_call: TRBJ1-1
clone_size: NA
d_call: NA
cdr3_length: 14
cdr3_nt: TGTGCCAGCAGCCCCTGGAGGGACGTCACTGAAGCTTTCTTT
cdr3_aa: CASSPWRDVTEAFF

v_call: TRBV24-1
j_call: TRBJ1-4
clone_size: NA
d_call: NA
cdr3_length: 15
cdr3_nt: TGTGCCACCAGTACCTCGACAGGACTTAATGAAAAACTGTTTTTT
cdr3_aa: CATSTSTGLNEKLFF

v_call: TRBV7-6
j_call: TRBJ2-7
clone_size: NA
d_call: TRBD2
cdr3_length: 17
cdr3_nt: TGTGCCAGCAGCGCCTCTGGACTAGCGGGGTTAGCCTACGAGCAGTACTTC
cdr3_aa: CASSASGLAGLAYEQYF

v_call: TRBV6-6
j_call: TRBJ2-5
clone_size: NA
d_call: NA
cdr3_length: 13
cdr3_nt: TGTGCCAGCAGCTCCGCTAGCGATGGGACCCAGTACTTC
cdr3_aa: CASSSASDGTQYF

v_call: TRBV18
j_call: TRBJ2-3
clone_size: NA
d_call: NA
cdr3_length: 13
cdr3_nt: TGTGCCAGCTCACCAAGCGTCTCAGATACGCAGTATTTT
cdr3_aa: CASSPSVSDTQYF

v_call: TRBV18
j_call: TRBJ2-7
clone_size: NA
d_call: NA
cdr3_length: 14
cdr3_nt: TGTGCCAGCTCACGGGAAGGGGTAGCCTACGAGCAGTACTTC
cdr3_aa: CASSREGVAYEQYF

v_call: TRBV2
j_call: TRBJ2-6
clone_size: NA
d_call: NA
cdr3_length: 13
cdr3_nt: TGTGCCAGCACCTTCTCTGGGGCCAACGTCCTGACTTTC
cdr3_aa: CASTFSGANVLTF

v_call: TRBV4-3
j_call: TRBJ1-2
clone_size: NA
d_call: NA
cdr3_length: 14
cdr3_nt: TGCGCCAGCAGCCAACAACAGGGTGGAGATGGCTACACCTTC
cdr3_aa: CASSQQQGGDGYTF

v_call: TRBV23-1
j_call: TRBJ1-6
clone_size: NA
d_call: NA
cdr3_length: 15
cdr3_nt: TGCGCCAGCAGTCAATCTCTCACAAGAAATTCACCCCTCCACTTT
cdr3_aa: CASSQSLTRNSPLHF

v_call: TRBV9
j_call: TRBJ1-2
clone_size: many
d_call: NA
cdr3_length: 15
cdr3_nt: TGTGCCAGCAGCGCCCGGACAGAAGCTAACTATGGCTACACCTTC
cdr3_aa: CASSARTEANYGYTF

v_call: TRBV6-2/TRBV6-3
j_call: TRBJ2-7
clone_size: NA
d_call: TRBD1
cdr3_length: 19
cdr3_nt: TGTGCCAGCAGTGCCCGGGACAGGGGTCTCGCTTCCGCCTCCTACGAGCAGTACTTC
cdr3_aa: CASSARDRGLASASYEQYF

v_call: TRBV2
j_call: TRBJ2-3
clone_size: NA
d_call: NA
cdr3_length: 14
cdr3_nt: TGTGCCAGCAAACAGCGGGTGATCACAGATACGCAGTATTTT
cdr3_aa: CASKQRVITDTQYF

v_call: TRBV7-2
j_call: TRBJ2-5
clone_size: once
d_call: TRBD1
cdr3_length: 14
cdr3_nt: TGTGCCAGCAGATTGGGACAGGGCCAAGAGACCCAGTACTTC
cdr3_aa: CASRLGQGQETQYF

v_call: TRBV5-1
j_call: TRBJ1-2
clone_size: NA
d_call: TRBD1
cdr3_length: 14
cdr3_nt: TGCGCCAGCACCGAGGAGGGGGCTGGGTATGGCTACACCTTC
cdr3_aa: CASTEEGAGYGYTF

v_call: TRBV9
j_call: TRBJ2-1
clone_size: NA
d_call: TRBD1
cdr3_length: 16
cdr3_nt: TGTGCCAGCAGCGCCCCAACAGGGGGCGGCTACAATGAGCAGTTCTTC
cdr3_aa: CASSAPTGGGYNEQFF

v_call: TRBV7-8
j_call: TRBJ1-1
clone_size: NA
d_call: NA
cdr3_length: 13
cdr3_nt: TGTGCCAGCGTGGTGCGCGGCGGGACTGAAGCTTTCTTT
cdr3_aa: CASVVRGGTEAFF

v_call: TRBV4-2
j_call: TRBJ2-5
clone_size: NA
d_call: NA
cdr3_length: 13
cdr3_nt: TGTGCCAGCAGCCAAGAACGGGGCGGGGCCCAGTACTTC
cdr3_aa: CASSQERGGAQYF

v_call: TRBV9
j_call: TRBJ2-3
clone_size: few
d_call: NA
cdr3_length: 14
cdr3_nt: TGTGCCAGCAGCGTAGGGGCAGCCACAGATACGCAGTATTTT
cdr3_aa: CASSVGAATDTQYF

v_call: TRBV29-1
j_call: TRBJ1-2
clone_size: few
d_call: TRBD1
cdr3_length: 13
cdr3_nt: TGCAGCGTACCGGGTCAGGGGGTCGCTGGCTACACCTTC
cdr3_aa: CSVPGQGVAGYTF

v_call: TRBV5-1
j_call: TRBJ1-3
clone_size: NA
d_call: NA
cdr3_length: 14
cdr3_nt: TGCGCCAGCAGCTTGGAGGGGAAAGGAAACACCATATATTTT
cdr3_aa: CASSLEGKGNTIYF

v_call: TRBV6-5
j_call: TRBJ1-1
clone_size: once
d_call: TRBD1
cdr3_length: 14
cdr3_nt: TGTGCCAGCAGTTTACAGGGGGCATGGACTGAAGCTTTCTTT
cdr3_aa: CASSLQGAWTEAFF

v_call: TRBV24-1
j_call: TRBJ2-5
clone_size: NA
d_call: NA
cdr3_length: 15
cdr3_nt: TGTGCCACCAGTGATTGGGAGATTACTCAAGAGACCCAGTACTTC
cdr3_aa: CATSDWEITQETQYF

v_call: TRBV18
j_call: TRBJ2-3
clone_size: few
d_call: TRBD2
cdr3_length: 16
cdr3_nt: TGTGCCAGCTCATCGAGGACTAGCGGGAGCACAGATACGCAGTATTTT
cdr3_aa: CASSSRTSGSTDTQYF

v_call: TRBV15
j_call: TRBJ1-1
clone_size: NA
d_call: NA
cdr3_length: 14
cdr3_nt: TGTGCCACCAGCAGAGATCTACACAGTGATGAAGCTTTCTTT
cdr3_aa: CATSRDLHSDEAFF

v_call: TRBV7-8
j_call: TRBJ2-5
clone_size: few
d_call: TRBD2
cdr3_length: 17
cdr3_nt: TGTGCCAGCAGCCTACGTTCCGGGCGGGGGGACCAAGAGACCCAGTACTTC
cdr3_aa: CASSLRSGRGDQETQYF

v_call: TRBV24-1
j_call: TRBJ2-3
clone_size: NA
d_call: TRBD1
cdr3_length: 15
cdr3_nt: TGTGCCACCAGTGATTATCAGGGGGCCGCAGATACGCAGTATTTT
cdr3_aa: CATSDYQGAADTQYF

v_call: TRBV15
j_call: TRBJ1-2
clone_size: NA
d_call: TRBD1
cdr3_length: 15
cdr3_nt: TGTGCCACCAGCAGAGGCAAGACAGGGCCCAATGGCTACACCTTC
cdr3_aa: CATSRGKTGPNGYTF

v_call: TRBV14
j_call: TRBJ1-1
clone_size: NA
d_call: TRBD1
cdr3_length: 15
cdr3_nt: TGTGCCAGCAGCCAAGGTAGGTATAGGACAGGGGAAGCTTTCTTT
cdr3_aa: CASSQGRYRTGEAFF

v_call: TRBV7-2
j_call: TRBJ2-4
clone_size: NA
d_call: NA
cdr3_length: 16
cdr3_nt: TGTGCCAGCAGCGTCACAGGGTCTGGCGCCAAAAACATTCAGTACTTC
cdr3_aa: CASSVTGSGAKNIQYF

v_call: TRBV20-1
j_call: TRBJ1-2
clone_size: NA
d_call: NA
cdr3_length: 14
cdr3_nt: TGCAGTGCTAGTCGGGAAGTCGTGAACTATGGCTACACCTTC
cdr3_aa: CSASREVVNYGYTF